The rows below give T cell receptor beta chains drawn from one sample of a study of T cells in Graves' hyperthyroidism and ophthalmopathy. Via MiXCR, TCRdb re-called the multiplex PCR reads, giving one row per CDR3 protein. The profile shows fewer than 550,000 distinct CDR3 sequences, approximately 24% of them singletons. The sample taken for sequencing was blood. The receptors were gathered from a woman in her 30s with Graves' ophthalmopathy. The CDR3 runs from the conserved cysteine through the conserved F or W. The order of the fields is clone size, V gene, J gene, D gene, CDR3 protein, CDR3 DNA. A D gene is named only where the DNA matches it firmly. Size values are once, few and many counts, or a class for expanded clones, and some rows have none.

>NA|TRBV6-2/TRBV6-3|TRBJ2-7|TRBD2
CASSFASGGYYEQYF
TGTGCCAGCAGTTTTGCTAGCGGGGGTTACTACGAGCAGTACTTC
>many|TRBV3-1|TRBJ1-2|NA
CASSQDDGTNYGYTF
TGTGCCAGCAGCCAAGACGACGGGACTAACTATGGCTACACCTTC
>many|TRBV27|TRBJ2-7|NA
CASSLGRYYEQYF
TGTGCCAGCAGTTTAGGCAGATACTACGAGCAGTACTTC
>NA|TRBV7-8|TRBJ2-5|NA
CASSLFGGPETQYF
TGTGCCAGCAGCCTCTTTGGAGGGCCAGAGACCCAGTACTTC
>many|TRBV12-3/TRBV12-4|TRBJ1-1|NA
CASTSGTMNTEAFF
TGTGCCAGCACTTCCGGGACAATGAACACTGAAGCTTTCTTT
>few|TRBV11-1|TRBJ2-6|NA
CASSLMFGGSSGANVLTF
TGTGCCAGCAGCTTAATGTTTGGGGGCAGCTCTGGGGCCAACGTCCTGACTTTC
>NA|TRBV7-2|TRBJ2-5|TRBD1
CASSSPPGGGETQYF
TGTGCCAGCAGCTCCCCACCAGGGGGCGGGGAGACCCAGTACTTC
>NA|TRBV6-1|TRBJ2-3|TRBD2
CASSGTSGAVDTQYF
TGTGCCAGCAGTGGGACTAGCGGGGCGGTAGATACGCAGTATTTT
>many|TRBV19|TRBJ1-1|NA
CASNSPGPTPEAFF
TGTGCCAGTAATTCTCCGGGACCCACGCCTGAAGCTTTCTTT
>NA|TRBV2|TRBJ2-4|TRBD2
CASRPIHLLAEIAKNIQYF
TGTGCCAGCAGGCCGATCCATCTACTAGCGGAGATAGCCAAAAACATTCAGTACTTC
>many|TRBV7-9|TRBJ1-1|NA
CASSLGGSPNTEAFF
TGTGCCAGCAGCTTAGGAGGGAGCCCGAACACTGAAGCTTTCTTT
>NA|TRBV6-1|TRBJ1-2|NA
CASSAEHANYGYTF
TGTGCCAGCAGTGCGGAGCACGCTAACTATGGCTACACCTTC
>many|TRBV15|TRBJ2-7|NA
CATSRDLGYYEQYF
TGTGCCACCAGCAGAGATTTGGGATACTACGAGCAGTACTTC
>NA|TRBV30|TRBJ2-2|NA
CAWSSGLGELFF
TGTGCCTGGAGTTCCGGACTCGGGGAGCTGTTTTTT
>many|TRBV20-1|TRBJ1-1|NA
CSAPRPETEAFF
TGCAGTGCCCCAAGGCCCGAAACTGAAGCTTTCTTT